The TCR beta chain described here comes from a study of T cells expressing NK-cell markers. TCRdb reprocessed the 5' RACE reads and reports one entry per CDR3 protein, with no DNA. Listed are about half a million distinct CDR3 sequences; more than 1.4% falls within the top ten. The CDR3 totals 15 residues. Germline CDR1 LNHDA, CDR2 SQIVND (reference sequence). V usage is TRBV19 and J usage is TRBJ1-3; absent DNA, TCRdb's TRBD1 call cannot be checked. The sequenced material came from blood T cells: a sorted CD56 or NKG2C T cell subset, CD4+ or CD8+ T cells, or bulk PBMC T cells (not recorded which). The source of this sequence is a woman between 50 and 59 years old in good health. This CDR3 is CASRTTGVSGNTIYF. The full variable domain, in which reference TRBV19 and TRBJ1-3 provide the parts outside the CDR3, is DGGITQSPKYLFRKEGQNVTLSCEQNLNHDAMYWYRQDPGQGLRLIYYSQIVNDFQKGDIAEGYSVSREKKESFPLTVTSAQKNPTAFYLCASRTTGVSGNTIYFGEGSWLTVV.